These T cell receptor beta chains were read from a single sample in a study of shared clonotypes between healthy human individuals. Profiling relied on immunoSEQ multiplex PCR, and the TCRdb table lists in-frame clones only, not all of them. There are a few million clones in the sample; approximately 94% occur only once, and approximately 0.13% lies in the top ten. Sequenced material: naive CD4+ T cells sorted from blood. The receptors shown here come from a man between 18 and 35 years old in good health. Each CDR3 is given with its conserved first and last residue. Each record gives: V gene, clone size, D gene, J gene, CDR3 protein, CDR3 DNA. A D gene is named only where the DNA matches it firmly. Not every row has a clone size; where given, it reads once, few, many or a size class.

TRBV5-1	NA	TRBD1	TRBJ1-2	CASSDRDRGNYGYTF	TGCGCCAGCAGCGACCGGGACAGGGGCAACTATGGCTACACCTTC
TRBV5-6	once	NA	TRBJ1-2	CASRREGEGYGYTF	TGTGCCAGCAGGCGGGAAGGAGAGGGCTATGGCTACACCTTC
TRBV30	NA	NA	TRBJ1-4	CAWSVRSTNEKLFF	TGTGCCTGGAGTGTGCGGTCAACTAATGAAAAACTGTTTTTT
TRBV18	NA	NA	TRBJ2-7	CASSPPVKRYEQYF	TGTGCCAGCTCACCACCGGTCAAACGGTACGAGCAGTACTTC
TRBV7-8	NA	NA	TRBJ1-1	CASSGRGNTEAFF	TGTGCCAGCTCGGGCCGGGGTAACACTGAAGCTTTCTTT
TRBV10-3	NA	NA	TRBJ2-7	CAISEVLAMYEQYF	TGTGCCATCAGTGAGGTGCTAGCGATGTACGAGCAGTACTTC
TRBV19	NA	NA	TRBJ1-2	CASSSTQGYGYTF	TGTGCCAGTAGTAGCACTCAGGGTTATGGCTACACCTTC
TRBV5-4	few	NA	TRBJ1-1	CASSLAGVGSTEAFF	TGTGCCAGCAGCTTGGCCGGGGTTGGGTCCACTGAAGCTTTCTTT
TRBV29-1	NA	NA	TRBJ2-3	CSPRWADTQYF	TGCAGCCCAAGGTGGGCAGATACGCAGTATTTT
TRBV30	NA	NA	TRBJ1-5	CAWSGGYNQPQHF	TGTGCCTGGAGTGGCGGGTACAATCAGCCCCAGCATTTT
TRBV20-1	NA	NA	TRBJ2-7	CSAGWEEEQYF	TGCAGCGCCGGCTGGGAGGAAGAGCAGTACTTC
TRBV7-9	NA	NA	TRBJ2-7	CASSLRTLTYEQYF	TGTGCCAGCAGCCTTCGGACTCTAACCTACGAGCAGTACTTC
TRBV28	NA	TRBD1	TRBJ1-2	CASSVGQGGGYTF	TGTGCCAGCAGTGTTGGACAGGGGGGCGGCTACACCTTC
TRBV5-4	NA	NA	TRBJ2-1	CASSSPLRVDNEQFF	TGTGCCAGCAGCTCCCCATTGCGGGTGGACAATGAGCAGTTCTTC
TRBV5-4	NA	TRBD2	TRBJ2-2	CASSLGSGANTGELFF	TGTGCCAGCAGCTTGGGTAGCGGGGCGAACACCGGGGAGCTGTTTTTT